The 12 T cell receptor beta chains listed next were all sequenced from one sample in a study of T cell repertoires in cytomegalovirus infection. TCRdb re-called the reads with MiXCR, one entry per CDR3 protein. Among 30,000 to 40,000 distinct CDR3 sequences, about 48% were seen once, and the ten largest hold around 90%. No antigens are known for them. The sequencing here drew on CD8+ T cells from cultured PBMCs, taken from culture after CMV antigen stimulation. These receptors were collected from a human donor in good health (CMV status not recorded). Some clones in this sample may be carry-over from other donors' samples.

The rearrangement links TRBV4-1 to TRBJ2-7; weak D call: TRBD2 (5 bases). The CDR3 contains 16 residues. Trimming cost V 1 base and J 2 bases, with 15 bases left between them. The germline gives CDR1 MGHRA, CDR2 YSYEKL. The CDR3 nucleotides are TGCGCCAGCAGCCAAGCGTCGGAGCGGAATACCTACGAGCAGTACTTC. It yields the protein CASSQASERNTYEQYF.

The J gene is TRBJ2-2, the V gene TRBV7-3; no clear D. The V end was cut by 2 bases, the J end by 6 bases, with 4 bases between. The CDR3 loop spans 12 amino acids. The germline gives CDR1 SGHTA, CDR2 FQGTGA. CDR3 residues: CASSLSPGELFF. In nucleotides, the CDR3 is TGTGCCAGCAGCTTATCCCCCGGGGAGCTGTTTTTT.

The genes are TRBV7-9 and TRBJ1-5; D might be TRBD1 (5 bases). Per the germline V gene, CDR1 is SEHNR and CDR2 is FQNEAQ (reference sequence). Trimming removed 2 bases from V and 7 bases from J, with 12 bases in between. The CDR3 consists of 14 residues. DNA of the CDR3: TGTGCCAGCAGCTTATCGGGGGACTGGCAGCCCCAGCATTTT. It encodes CASSLSGDWQPQHF. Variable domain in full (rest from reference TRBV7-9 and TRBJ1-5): DTGVSQNPRHKITKRGQNVTFRCDPISEHNRLYWYRQTLGQGPEFLTYFQNEAQLEKSRLLSDRFSAERPKGSFSTLEIQRTEQGDSAMYLCASSLSGDWQPQHFGDGTRLSIL.

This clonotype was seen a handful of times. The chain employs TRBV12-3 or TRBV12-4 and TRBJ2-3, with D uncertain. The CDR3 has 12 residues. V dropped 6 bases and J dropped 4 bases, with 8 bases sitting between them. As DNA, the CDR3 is TGTGCCAGCAGGACCGGCGCAGATACGCAGTATTTT. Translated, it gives CASRTGADTQYF.

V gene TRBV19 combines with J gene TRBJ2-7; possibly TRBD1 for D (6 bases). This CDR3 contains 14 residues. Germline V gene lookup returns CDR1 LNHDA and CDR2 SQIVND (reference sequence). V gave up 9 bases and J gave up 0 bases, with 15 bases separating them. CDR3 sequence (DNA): TGTGCCAGCAAGCGAAGGGGGAGCTCCTACGAGCAGTACTTC. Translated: CASKRRGSSYEQYF.

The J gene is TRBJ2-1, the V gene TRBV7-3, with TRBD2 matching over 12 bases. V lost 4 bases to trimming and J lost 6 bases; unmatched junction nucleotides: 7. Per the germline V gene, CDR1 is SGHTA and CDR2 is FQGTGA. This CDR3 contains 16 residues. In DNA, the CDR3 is TGTGCCAGCAGCTCGCCGGGACTAGCGGGTCTCAATGAGCAGTTCTTC. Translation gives CASSSPGLAGLNEQFF.

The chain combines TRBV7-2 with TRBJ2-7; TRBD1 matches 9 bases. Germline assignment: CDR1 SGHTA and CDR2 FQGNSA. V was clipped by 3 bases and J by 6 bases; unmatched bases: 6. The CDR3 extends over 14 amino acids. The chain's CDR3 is CASSFGQGTREQYF. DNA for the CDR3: TGTGCCAGCAGCTTTGGACAGGGGACGCGCGAGCAGTACTTC.

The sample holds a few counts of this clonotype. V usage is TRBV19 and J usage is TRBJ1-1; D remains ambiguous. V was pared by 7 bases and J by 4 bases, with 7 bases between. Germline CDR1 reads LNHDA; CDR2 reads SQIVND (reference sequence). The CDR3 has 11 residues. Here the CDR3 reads CASIGGTEAFF. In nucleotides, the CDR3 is TGTGCCAGTATCGGTGGCACTGAAGCTTTCTTT.

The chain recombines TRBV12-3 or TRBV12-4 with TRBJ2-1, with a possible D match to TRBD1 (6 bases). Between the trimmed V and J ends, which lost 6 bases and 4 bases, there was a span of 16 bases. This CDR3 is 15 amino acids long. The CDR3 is CASSFGQGRYNEQFF. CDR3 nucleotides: TGTGCCAGCAGCTTCGGGCAGGGGCGGTACAATGAGCAGTTCTTC.

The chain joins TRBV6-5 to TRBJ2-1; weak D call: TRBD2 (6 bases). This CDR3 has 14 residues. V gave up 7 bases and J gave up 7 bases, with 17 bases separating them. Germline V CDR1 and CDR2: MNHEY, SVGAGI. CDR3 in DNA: TGTGCCAGCACCATGCGGGACGGTTTAAATGAGCAGTTCTTC. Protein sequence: CASTMRDGLNEQFF.

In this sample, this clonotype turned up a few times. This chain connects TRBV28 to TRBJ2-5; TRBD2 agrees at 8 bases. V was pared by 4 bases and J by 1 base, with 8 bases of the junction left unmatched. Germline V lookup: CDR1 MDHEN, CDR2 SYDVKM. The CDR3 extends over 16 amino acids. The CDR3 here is CASSSGRGGVQETQYF. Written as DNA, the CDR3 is TGTGCCAGCAGTTCCGGACGGGGGGGAGTCCAAGAGACCCAGTACTTC.

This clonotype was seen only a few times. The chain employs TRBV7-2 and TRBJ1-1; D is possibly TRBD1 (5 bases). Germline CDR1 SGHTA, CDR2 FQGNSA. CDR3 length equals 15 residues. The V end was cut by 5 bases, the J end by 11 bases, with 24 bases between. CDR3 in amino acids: CASSPPSYEGRMAFF. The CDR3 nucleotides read TGTGCCAGCAGCCCCCCGTCTTATGAGGGGCGCATGGCTTTCTTT.